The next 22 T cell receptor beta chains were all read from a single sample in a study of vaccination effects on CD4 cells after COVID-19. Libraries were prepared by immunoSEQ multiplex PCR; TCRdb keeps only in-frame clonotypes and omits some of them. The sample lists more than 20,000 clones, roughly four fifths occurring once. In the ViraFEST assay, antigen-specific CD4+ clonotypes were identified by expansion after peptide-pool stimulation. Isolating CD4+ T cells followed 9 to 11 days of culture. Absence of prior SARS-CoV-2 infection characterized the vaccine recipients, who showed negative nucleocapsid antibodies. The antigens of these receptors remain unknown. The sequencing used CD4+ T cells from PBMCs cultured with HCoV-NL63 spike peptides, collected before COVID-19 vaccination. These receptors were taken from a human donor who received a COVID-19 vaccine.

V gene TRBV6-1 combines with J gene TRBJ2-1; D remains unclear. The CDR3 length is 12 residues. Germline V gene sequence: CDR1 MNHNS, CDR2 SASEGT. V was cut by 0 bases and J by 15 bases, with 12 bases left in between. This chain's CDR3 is CASSEAGQDPFF. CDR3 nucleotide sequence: TGTGCCAGCAGTGAAGCCGGGCAAGATCCGTTCTTC.

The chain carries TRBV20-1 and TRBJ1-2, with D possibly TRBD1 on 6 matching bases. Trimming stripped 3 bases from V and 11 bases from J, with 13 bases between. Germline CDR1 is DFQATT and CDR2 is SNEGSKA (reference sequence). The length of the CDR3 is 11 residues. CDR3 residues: CSARGGYYYTF. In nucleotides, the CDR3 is TGCAGTGCTAGGGGGGGCTATTATTACACCTTC.

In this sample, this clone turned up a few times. The CDR3 nucleotides read TGCGCCAGCAGCCAAGAGTATCCGTTGTTGGCTTTCTTT. This translates into CASSQEYPLLAFF. The rearrangement joins TRBV4-1 to TRBJ1-1; D is unclear. Germline V gene sequence: CDR1 MGHRA, CDR2 YSYEKL. This CDR3 spans 13 amino acids. The V end lost 0 bases, the J end lost 11 bases, and 13 bases lay between the germline ends.

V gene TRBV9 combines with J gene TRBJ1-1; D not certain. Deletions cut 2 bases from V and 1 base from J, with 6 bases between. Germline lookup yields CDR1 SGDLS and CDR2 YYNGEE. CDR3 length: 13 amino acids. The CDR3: CASSVHANTEAFF. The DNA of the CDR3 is TGTGCCAGCAGCGTCCACGCGAACACTGAAGCTTTCTTT.

The CDR3 coding sequence is TGTGCCAGCAGTCGGGCAGGGGGCAACCCAGAGACCCAGTACTTC. This encodes CASSRAGGNPETQYF. The chain employs TRBV28 and TRBJ2-5; 8 nucleotides align to TRBD1. This CDR3 comprises 15 residues. In germline, CDR1 is MDHEN, CDR2 SYDVKM. V gave up 5 bases and J gave up 4 bases; unmatched junction bases: 9.

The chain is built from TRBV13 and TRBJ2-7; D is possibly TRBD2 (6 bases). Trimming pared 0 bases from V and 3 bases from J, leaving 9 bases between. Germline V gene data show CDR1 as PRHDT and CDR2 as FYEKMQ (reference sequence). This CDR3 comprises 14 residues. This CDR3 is CASSLGGGGYEQYF. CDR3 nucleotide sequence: TGTGCCAGCAGCTTAGGCGGGGGTGGCTACGAGCAGTACTTC.

CDR3 sequence reads: CASSESWGHGYTF. CDR3 nucleotide sequence: TGTGCCAGCAGTGAAAGCTGGGGGCACGGCTACACCTTC. This chain joins TRBV6-1 and TRBJ1-2; a weak D match, TRBD1 (6 bases). The CDR3 is 13 amino acids. Trimming cost V 2 bases and J 8 bases, with 12 bases left between them. Germline CDR1 and CDR2: MNHNS and SASEGT.

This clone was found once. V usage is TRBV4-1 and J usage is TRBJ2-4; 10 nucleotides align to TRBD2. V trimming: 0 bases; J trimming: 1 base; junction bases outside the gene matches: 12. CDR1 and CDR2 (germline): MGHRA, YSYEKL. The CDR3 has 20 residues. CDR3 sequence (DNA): TGCGCCAGCAGCCAAGATGGGGCCCCTGGACTAGCGGTTGCCAAAAACATTCAGTACTTC. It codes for CASSQDGAPGLAVAKNIQYF.

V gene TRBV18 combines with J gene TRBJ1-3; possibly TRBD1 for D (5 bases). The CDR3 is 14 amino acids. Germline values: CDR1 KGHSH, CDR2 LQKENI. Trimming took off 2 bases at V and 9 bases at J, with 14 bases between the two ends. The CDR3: CASSPGTAVGTIYF. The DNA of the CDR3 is TGTGCCAGCTCACCAGGGACGGCCGTAGGCACCATATATTTT.

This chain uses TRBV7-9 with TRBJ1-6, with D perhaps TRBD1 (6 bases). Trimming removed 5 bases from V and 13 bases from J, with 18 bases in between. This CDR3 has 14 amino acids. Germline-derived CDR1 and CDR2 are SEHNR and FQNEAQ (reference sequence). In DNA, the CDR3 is TGTGCCAGCAGCCGGGACATGGGGAGTTCGCCCCTCCACTTT. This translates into CASSRDMGSSPLHF.

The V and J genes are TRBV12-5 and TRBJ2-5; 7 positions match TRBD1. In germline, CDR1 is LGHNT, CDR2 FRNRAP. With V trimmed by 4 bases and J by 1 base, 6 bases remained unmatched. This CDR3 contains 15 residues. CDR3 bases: TGTGCTAGTGGTTGGACAGGACTCACCCAAGAGACCCAGTACTTC. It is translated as CASGWTGLTQETQYF.

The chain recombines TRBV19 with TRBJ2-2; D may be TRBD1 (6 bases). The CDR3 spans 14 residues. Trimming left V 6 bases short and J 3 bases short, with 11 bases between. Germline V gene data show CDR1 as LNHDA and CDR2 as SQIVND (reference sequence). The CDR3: CASSQGQYTGELFF. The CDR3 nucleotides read TGTGCCAGTAGCCAAGGACAGTACACCGGGGAGCTGTTTTTT.

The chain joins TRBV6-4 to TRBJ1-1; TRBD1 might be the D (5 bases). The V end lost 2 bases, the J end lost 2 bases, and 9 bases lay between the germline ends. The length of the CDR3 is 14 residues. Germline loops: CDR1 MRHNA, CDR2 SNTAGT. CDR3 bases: TGTGCCAGCAGTGACGGGACCGCTAACACTGAAGCTTTCTTT. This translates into CASSDGTANTEAFF.

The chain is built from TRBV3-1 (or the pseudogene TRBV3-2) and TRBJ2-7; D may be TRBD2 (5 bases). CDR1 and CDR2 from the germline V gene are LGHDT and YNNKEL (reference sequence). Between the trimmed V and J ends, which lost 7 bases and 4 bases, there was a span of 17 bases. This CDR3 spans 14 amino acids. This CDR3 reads CASTLNSDGYEQYF. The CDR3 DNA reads TGTGCCAGCACCCTTAATAGCGATGGGTACGAGCAGTACTTC.

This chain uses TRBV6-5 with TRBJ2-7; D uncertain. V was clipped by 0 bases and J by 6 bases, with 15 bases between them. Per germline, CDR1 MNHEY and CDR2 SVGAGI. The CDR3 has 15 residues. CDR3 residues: CASSYSRADSAEQYF. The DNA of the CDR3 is TGTGCCAGCAGTTACTCCCGGGCCGATTCCGCCGAGCAGTACTTC.

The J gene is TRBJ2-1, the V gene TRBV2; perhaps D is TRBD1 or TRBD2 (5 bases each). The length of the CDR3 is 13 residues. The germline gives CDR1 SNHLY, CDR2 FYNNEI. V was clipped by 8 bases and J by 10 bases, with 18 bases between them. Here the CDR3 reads CASGVGVHEEQFF. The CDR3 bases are TGTGCCAGCGGCGTGGGGGTCCATGAGGAGCAGTTCTTC. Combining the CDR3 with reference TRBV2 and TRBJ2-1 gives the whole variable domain EPEVTQTPSHQVTQMGQEVILRCVPISNHLYFYWYRQILGQKVEFLVSFYNNEISEKSEIFDDQFSVERPDGSNFTLKIRSTKLEDSAMYFCASGVGVHEEQFFGPGTRLTVL.

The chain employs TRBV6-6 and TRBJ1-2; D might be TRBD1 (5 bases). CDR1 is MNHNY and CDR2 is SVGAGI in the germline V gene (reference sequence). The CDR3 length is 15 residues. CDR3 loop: CASEPDSGPRAGYTF. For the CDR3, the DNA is TGTGCTTCCGAGCCCGACAGTGGCCCCAGGGCTGGCTACACCTTC.

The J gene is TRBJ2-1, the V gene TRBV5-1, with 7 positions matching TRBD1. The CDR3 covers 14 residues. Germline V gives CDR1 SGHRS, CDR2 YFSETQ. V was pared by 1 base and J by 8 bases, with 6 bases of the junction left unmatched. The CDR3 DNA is TGCGCCAGCAGCTTGACAGGGGCTAGCTATGAGCAGTTCTTC. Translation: CASSLTGASYEQFF.

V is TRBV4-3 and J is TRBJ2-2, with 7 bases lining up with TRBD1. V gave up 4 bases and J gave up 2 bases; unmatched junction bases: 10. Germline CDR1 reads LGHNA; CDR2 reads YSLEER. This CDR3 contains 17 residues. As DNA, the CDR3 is TGCGCCAGCAGCCTTTACCGACAGGGCCGAAACACCGGGGAGCTGTTTTTT. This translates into CASSLYRQGRNTGELFF.

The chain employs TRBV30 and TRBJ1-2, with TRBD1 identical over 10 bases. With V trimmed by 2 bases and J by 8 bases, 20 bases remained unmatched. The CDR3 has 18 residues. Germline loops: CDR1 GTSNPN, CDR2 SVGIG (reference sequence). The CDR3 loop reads CAWSYPVPGTGVPWGYTF. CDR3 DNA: TGTGCCTGGAGTTACCCCGTTCCAGGGACAGGGGTCCCATGGGGCTACACCTTC.

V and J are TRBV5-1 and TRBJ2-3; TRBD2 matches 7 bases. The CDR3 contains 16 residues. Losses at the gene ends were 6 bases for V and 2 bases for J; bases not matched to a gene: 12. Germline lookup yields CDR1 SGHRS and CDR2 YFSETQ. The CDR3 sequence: CASKTGGSPATDTQYF. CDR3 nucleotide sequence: TGCGCCAGCAAAACGGGAGGCTCTCCCGCCACAGATACGCAGTATTTT.

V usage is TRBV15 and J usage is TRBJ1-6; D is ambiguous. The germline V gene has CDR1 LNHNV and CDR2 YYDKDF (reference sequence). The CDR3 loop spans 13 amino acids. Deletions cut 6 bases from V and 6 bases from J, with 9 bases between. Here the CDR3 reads CATRAGVNSPLHF. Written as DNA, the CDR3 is TGTGCCACCAGGGCCGGAGTTAATTCACCCCTCCACTTT.